These T cell receptor beta chains were read from a single sample in a study of cytomegalovirus exposure and HLA in healthy donors. Assay: immunoSEQ multiplex PCR; the TCRdb copy retains only in-frame clones and omits some. Its table records just over 150,000 clones. Sequences were obtained from PBMCs. The receptors here all came from a woman in her sixties or seventies in good health and CMV-seronegative. The CDR3 runs from the conserved cysteine through the conserved F or W. The D gene is left open where the match is weak.

>TRBJ1-5|12|TRBV19|NA
TGTGCCAGTAGTATATTTGGCCAGCCCCAGCATTTT
CASSIFGQPQHF
>TRBJ2-5|15|TRBV9|TRBD1
TGTGCCAGCAGCGCTGCATACAGGGGACAAGAGACCCAGTACTTC
CASSAAYRGQETQYF
>TRBJ1-1|14|TRBV2|TRBD1
TGTGCCAGCAGTGGCCTGACAGGGGAAACTGAAGCTTTCTTT
CASSGLTGETEAFF
>TRBJ1-1|15|TRBV5-1|NA
TGCGCCAGCAGCTCAATTAGCCCTCGGAACACTGAAGCTTTCTTT
CASSSISPRNTEAFF
>TRBJ2-2|17|TRBV4-2|NA
TGTGCCAGCAGCCCGCTCGATCTAGGGAGAAACACCGGGGAGCTGTTTTTT
CASSPLDLGRNTGELFF
>TRBJ2-1|12|TRBV5-1|NA
TGCGCCAGCAGCCCCGACAGCAATGAGCAGTTCTTC
CASSPDSNEQFF
>TRBJ2-6|18|TRBV10-2|TRBD1
TGCGCCAGCAGCCCGAAGGGGACAGTTAGCTCTGGGGCCAACGTCCTGACTTTC
CASSPKGTVSSGANVLTF
>TRBJ1-1|19|TRBV5-1|TRBD1
TGCGCCAGCAGCTCCTCCCTACCCCGGGACAGGGTAGGGAACACTGAAGCTTTCTTT
CASSSSLPRDRVGNTEAFF
>TRBJ1-1|13|TRBV18|NA
TGTGCCAGCCACATTAAGGAGGACACTGAAGCTTTCTTT
CASHIKEDTEAFF
>TRBJ1-1|12|TRBV29-1|TRBD1
TGCAGCGTCACAGGGGGGTACACTGAAGCTTTCTTT
CSVTGGYTEAFF
>TRBJ1-2|13|TRBV7-2|NA
TGTGCCAGCAGCCTTTCTTCACTCTATGGCTACACCTTC
CASSLSSLYGYTF
>TRBJ2-7|13|TRBV2|TRBD1
TGTGCCAGCAGTGAGCAGGGGGCCTACGAGCAGTACTTC
CASSEQGAYEQYF
>TRBJ2-3|15|TRBV5-4|TRBD2
TGTGCCAGCAGCTTGGATTTGCGGGGGGCCGATACGCAGTATTTT
CASSLDLRGADTQYF
>TRBJ2-1|16|TRBV9|NA
TGTGCCAGCAGCGCGGAGGAACAGACTACGGCTAATGAGCAGTTCTTC
CASSAEEQTTANEQFF
>TRBJ2-1|18|TRBV10-3|TRBD2
TGTGCCATCAGTGATCCCAGCGGGGGGCCCTCTCTAGACAATGAGCAGTTCTTC
CAISDPSGGPSLDNEQFF
>TRBJ1-2|14|TRBV19|NA
TGTGCCACACTACGGTTTCCCGGATATGAGGGCTACACCTTC
CATLRFPGYEGYTF
>TRBJ2-2|17|TRBV18|TRBD2
TGTGCCAGCTCACCATTACGCGGCAGCGGGAGTACCGGGGAGCTGTTTTTT
CASSPLRGSGSTGELFF
>TRBJ1-5|14|TRBV7-2|NA
TGTGCCAGCAGCTCTTTCGGACAGAACCAGCCCCAGCATTTT
CASSSFGQNQPQHF
>TRBJ2-2|14|TRBV5-1|NA
TGCGCCAGCAGCTTGGCCGGGTCCACCGGGGAGCTGTTTTTT
CASSLAGSTGELFF
>TRBJ2-7|15|TRBV5-5|TRBD2
TGTGCCAGCAGCTTGGTGGTAGGACTAGCCTACGAGCAGTACTTC
CASSLVVGLAYEQYF
>TRBJ2-1|15|TRBV7-3|TRBD1
TGTGCCAGCAGCCGCCGACAGGGGCTCTACAATGAGCAGTTCTTC
CASSRRQGLYNEQFF
>TRBJ1-2|14|TRBV7-3|NA
TGTGCCAGCAGCCCCGACAGAGCTAACTATGGCTACACCTTC
CASSPDRANYGYTF
>TRBJ2-2|17|TRBV5-1|TRBD2
TGCGCCAGCAGCCTGACTAGCGGGGGTTTTTTCACCGGGGAGCTGTTTTTT
CASSLTSGGFFTGELFF
>TRBJ2-2|17|TRBV7-3|TRBD2
TGTGCCAGCAGCCCCTTTCCGGTGCTAGCGGGATCGGTGGAGCTGTTTTTT
CASSPFPVLAGSVELFF
>TRBJ2-3|16|TRBV5-5|NA
TGTGCCAGCACCCGAGGAGGGGGCGACAGCACAGATACGCAGTATTTT
CASTRGGGDSTDTQYF
>TRBJ2-7|16|TRBV10-3|TRBD2
TGTGCCGCTAGCGGGACTAGCGGGAGTGAACGGTACGAGCAGTACTTC
CAASGTSGSERYEQYF
>TRBJ2-2|16|TRBV5-1|NA
TGCGCCAGCAGCATAGGGGCCCTGGGGAACACCGGGGAGCTGTTTTTT
CASSIGALGNTGELFF
>TRBJ2-7|15|TRBV6-5|NA
TGTGCCAGCAGTTACGTTGCAGGGCTCACCCACGAGCAGTACTTC
CASSYVAGLTHEQYF
>TRBJ2-3|14|TRBV10-3|TRBD2
TGTGCCATCCGAGGGACTAGCGGTACAGATACGCAGTATTTT
CAIRGTSGTDTQYF
>TRBJ2-2|15|TRBV4-1|TRBD1
TGCGCCAGCAGATCAGCAGGGGGCAACACCGGGGAGCTGTTTTTT
CASRSAGGNTGELFF
>TRBJ2-7|14|TRBV27|NA
TGTGCCAGCAGAAGAACGGTACAGACCTACGAGCAGTACTTC
CASRRTVQTYEQYF
>TRBJ1-1|12|TRBV10-3|NA
TGTGCCATCAGTTCCATGAACACTGAAGCTTTCTTT
CAISSMNTEAFF
>TRBJ1-1|15|TRBV9|TRBD1
TGTGCCAGCAGCCCCTCGACAGGGGAGTACACTGAAGCTTTCTTT
CASSPSTGEYTEAFF
>TRBJ1-4|11|TRBV13|NA
TGTGCCAGCAGGCGCCGTGAAAAACTGTTTTTT
CASRRREKLFF
>TRBJ1-1|13|TRBV11-2|NA
TGTGCCAGCAGCCCTTTAGCGGGGGCGCGAGCTTTCTTT
CASSPLAGARAFF
>TRBJ2-1|14|TRBV5-4|TRBD2
TGTGCCAGCACCTTAGCGGGAGGGCTCAATGAGCAGTTCTTC
CASTLAGGLNEQFF
>TRBJ1-2|17|TRBV7-8|NA
TGTGCCAGCAGCTTAATCCCCCCCGGTACTTCTAACTATGGCTACACCTTC
CASSLIPPGTSNYGYTF
>TRBJ1-2|18|TRBV12-2|NA
TGTGCAAGTCGCCCCCGGGGGGACAGGGCCACCTGGAACTATGGCTACACCTTC
CASRPRGDRATWNYGYTF
>TRBJ1-1|14|TRBV19|NA
TGTGCCAGTAGTATCGGAGGGGCGCAAACTGAAGCTTTCTTT
CASSIGGAQTEAFF
>TRBJ2-3|12|TRBV29-1|NA
TGCAGCGTTGTGACTCACACAGATACGCAGTATTTT
CSVVTHTDTQYF
>TRBJ1-1|14|TRBV7-8|NA
TGTGCCAGCAGCTTAGCGGGGGGGAACACTGAAGCTTTCTTT
CASSLAGGNTEAFF
>TRBJ2-7|14|TRBV9|TRBD1
TGTGCCAGCAGCCAAGGACAGGGGGCCTACGAGCAGTACTTC
CASSQGQGAYEQYF
>TRBJ2-7|14|TRBV10-2|TRBD1
TGCGCCAGCAGTTACCTGAGACAGGGCAACGAGCAGTACTTC
CASSYLRQGNEQYF
>TRBJ1-1|14|TRBV7-8|NA
TGTGCCAGCAGCTTCTGGGTGGATGACAGTGGAGCTTTCTTT
CASSFWVDDSGAFF
>TRBJ1-1|13|TRBV7-9|NA
TGTGCCAGCAGCTTCGGCGGGAACACTGAAGCTTTCTTT
CASSFGGNTEAFF
>TRBJ1-6|13|TRBV6-5|NA
TGTGCCAGCAGTTACAGTCGGGGATCACCCCTCCACTTT
CASSYSRGSPLHF
>TRBJ1-1|13|TRBV5-4|NA
TGTGCCAGCAGCAGACAGCCGAACACTGAAGCTTTCTTT
CASSRQPNTEAFF
>TRBJ2-1|14|TRBV5-1|NA
TGCGCCAGCATCACTAGCCCAACGGACAATGAGCAGTTCTTC
CASITSPTDNEQFF
>TRBJ2-1|16|TRBV2|TRBD1
TGTGCCAGCAGTGCTCAGTCAACAGGGGGCTTGTATGAGCAGTTCTTC
CASSAQSTGGLYEQFF
>TRBJ2-4|16|TRBV5-4|TRBD1
TGTGCCAGCAGCTTCGCTTCGACAGGGACCAAAAACATTCAGTACTTC
CASSFASTGTKNIQYF
>TRBJ1-1|14|TRBV19|TRBD1
TGTGCCAGTAGTTTGACAGGGTTAGACACTGAAGCTTTCTTT
CASSLTGLDTEAFF
>TRBJ2-1|15|TRBV7-3|TRBD2
TGTGCCAGCGGACTGTGGGGGGGAACTTACAATGAGCAGTTCTTC
CASGLWGGTYNEQFF
>TRBJ1-5|15|TRBV19|NA
TGTGCCAGTAGTATAACCAGGACACCCAATCAGCCCCAGCATTTT
CASSITRTPNQPQHF